This entry is about one T cell receptor beta chain. Its antigen is not known. This CDR3 spans 14 amino acids. From germline, CDR1 is LNHDA and CDR2 SQIVND (reference sequence). V lost 5 bases and J lost 6; bases outside the gene matches: 7. These data are taken from a study of T cells in Graves' hyperthyroidism and ophthalmopathy. General study points: For ophthalmopathy, model prediction preceded onset by a median 6.5 months.

Amplification yielded TCR beta CDR3 regions, with RNA transcripts as the source. The HTBI primer set drove a first-round RT-PCR of the TCR CDR3. TCRdb analysed the multiplex PCR reads with MiXCR anew, one entry per CDR3 protein. The table includes approximately 430,000 distinct CDR3 sequences, more than 15% detected once. Each 10 ml fresh peripheral blood draw supplied the PBMCs. The sequence was obtained from a woman aged 18-35 years with Graves' hyperthyroidism. The rearrangement links TRBV19 to TRBJ2-1, with TRBD2 matching 7 bases. The sample was blood. In DNA form, the CDR3 reads TGTGCCAGTAGTTGGGGCAGGGAGGGCAATGAGCAGTTCTTC. It yields the protein CASSWGREGNEQFF.